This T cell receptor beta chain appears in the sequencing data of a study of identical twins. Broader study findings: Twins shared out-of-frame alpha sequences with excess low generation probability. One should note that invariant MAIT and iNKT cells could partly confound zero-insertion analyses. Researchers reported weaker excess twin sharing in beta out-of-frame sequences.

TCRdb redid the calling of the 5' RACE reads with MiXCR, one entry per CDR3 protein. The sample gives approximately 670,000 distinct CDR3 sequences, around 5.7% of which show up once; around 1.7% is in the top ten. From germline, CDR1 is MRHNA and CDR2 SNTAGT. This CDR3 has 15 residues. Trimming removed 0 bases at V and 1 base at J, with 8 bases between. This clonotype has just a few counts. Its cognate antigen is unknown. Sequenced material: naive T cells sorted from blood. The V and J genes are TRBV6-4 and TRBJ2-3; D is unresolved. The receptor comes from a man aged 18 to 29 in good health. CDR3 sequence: CASSDSVDGTDTQYF. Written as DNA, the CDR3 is TGTGCCAGCAGTGACTCGGTAGACGGCACAGATACGCAGTATTTT.